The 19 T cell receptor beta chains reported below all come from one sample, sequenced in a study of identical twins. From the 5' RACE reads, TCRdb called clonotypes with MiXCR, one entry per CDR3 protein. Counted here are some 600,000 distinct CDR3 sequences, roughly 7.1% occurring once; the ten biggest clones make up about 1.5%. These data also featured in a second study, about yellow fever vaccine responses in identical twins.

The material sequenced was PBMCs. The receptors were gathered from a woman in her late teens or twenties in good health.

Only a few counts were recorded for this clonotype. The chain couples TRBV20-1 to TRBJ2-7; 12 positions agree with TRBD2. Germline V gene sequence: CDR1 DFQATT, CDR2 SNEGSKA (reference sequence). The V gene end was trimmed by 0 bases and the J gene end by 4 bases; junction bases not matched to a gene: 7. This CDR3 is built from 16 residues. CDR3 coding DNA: TGCAGTGCTAGAGATCCGGCGGGACTAGCGGGTTACGAGCAGTACTTC. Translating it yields CSARDPAGLAGYEQYF.

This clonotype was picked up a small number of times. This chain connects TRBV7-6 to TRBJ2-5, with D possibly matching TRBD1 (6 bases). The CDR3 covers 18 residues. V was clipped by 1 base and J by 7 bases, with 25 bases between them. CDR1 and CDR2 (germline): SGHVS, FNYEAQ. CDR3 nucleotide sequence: TGTGCCAGCAGCTTAGTAGCGTCAGGGGACCCCCGTTGGGGGACCCAGTACTTC. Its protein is CASSLVASGDPRWGTQYF.

CDR3 sequence (DNA): TGTGCCAGCAGGGCGGGAGGGGTCTACAATGAGCAGTTCTTC. Its protein is CASRAGGVYNEQFF. The chain has TRBV2 and TRBJ2-1; 9 nucleotides match TRBD2. The CDR3 has 14 residues. CDR1 and CDR2 from the germline V gene are SNHLY and FYNNEI. Unmatched junction bases numbered 3, after V lost 6 bases and J lost 3 bases.

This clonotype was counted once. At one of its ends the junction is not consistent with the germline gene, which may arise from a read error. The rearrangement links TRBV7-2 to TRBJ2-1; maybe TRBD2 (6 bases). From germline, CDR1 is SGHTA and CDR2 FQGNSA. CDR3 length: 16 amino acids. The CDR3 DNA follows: TGTGCCAGCAGCTTAGGGGACTGGATAACATACAATGAGCAGATCTTC. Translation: CASSLGDWITYNEQIF.

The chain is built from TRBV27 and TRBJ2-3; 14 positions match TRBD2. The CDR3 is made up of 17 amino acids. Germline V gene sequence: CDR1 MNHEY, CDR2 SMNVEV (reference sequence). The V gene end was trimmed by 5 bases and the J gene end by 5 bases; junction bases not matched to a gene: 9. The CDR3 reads CASSKTGTSGRGDTQYF. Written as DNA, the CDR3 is TGTGCCAGCAGTAAAACCGGGACTAGCGGGAGAGGAGATACGCAGTATTTT.

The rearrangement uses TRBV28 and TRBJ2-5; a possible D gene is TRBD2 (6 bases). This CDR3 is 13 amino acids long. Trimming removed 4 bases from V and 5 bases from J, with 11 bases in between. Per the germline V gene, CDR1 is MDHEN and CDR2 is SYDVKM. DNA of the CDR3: TGTGCCAGCAGTTGGGACTTAAGGGAGACCCAGTACTTC. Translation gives CASSWDLRETQYF.

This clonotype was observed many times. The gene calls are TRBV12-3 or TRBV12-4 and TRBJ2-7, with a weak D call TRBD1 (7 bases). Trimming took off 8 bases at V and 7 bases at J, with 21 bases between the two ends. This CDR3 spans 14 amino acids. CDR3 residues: CASQQAGGFSEQYF. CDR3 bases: TGTGCCAGCCAGCAAGCAGGGGGGTTTAGTGAGCAGTACTTC.

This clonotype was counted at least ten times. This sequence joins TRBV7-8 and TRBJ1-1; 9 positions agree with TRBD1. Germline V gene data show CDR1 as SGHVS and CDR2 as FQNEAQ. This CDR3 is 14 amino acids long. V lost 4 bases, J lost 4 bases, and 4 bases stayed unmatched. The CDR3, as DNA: TGTGCCAGCAGCTCGACAGGGGGTAGCACTGAAGCTTTCTTT. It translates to CASSSTGGSTEAFF.

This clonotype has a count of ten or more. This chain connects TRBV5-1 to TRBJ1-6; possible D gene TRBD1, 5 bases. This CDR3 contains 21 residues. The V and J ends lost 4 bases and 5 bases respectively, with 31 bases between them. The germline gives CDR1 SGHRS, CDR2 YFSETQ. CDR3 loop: CASSQLGPGSGRTLNNSPLHF. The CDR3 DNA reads TGCGCCAGCAGCCAACTGGGCCCAGGGTCCGGACGAACCCTAAATAATTCACCCCTCCACTTT.

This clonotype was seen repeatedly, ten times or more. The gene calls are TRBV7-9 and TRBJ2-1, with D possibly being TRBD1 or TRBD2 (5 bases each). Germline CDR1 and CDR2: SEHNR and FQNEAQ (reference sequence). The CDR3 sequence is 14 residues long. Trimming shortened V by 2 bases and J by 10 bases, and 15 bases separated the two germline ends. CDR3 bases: TGTGCCAGCAGCTTACTAGCTCGAGGGGAAGAGCAGTTCTTC. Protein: CASSLLARGEEQFF.

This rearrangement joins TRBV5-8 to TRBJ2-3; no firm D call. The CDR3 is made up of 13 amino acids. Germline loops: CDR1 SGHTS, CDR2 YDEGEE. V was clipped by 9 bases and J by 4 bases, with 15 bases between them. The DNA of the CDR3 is TGTGCCATGAGCCCTCGGCTAGCAGATACGCAGTATTTT. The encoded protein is CAMSPRLADTQYF.

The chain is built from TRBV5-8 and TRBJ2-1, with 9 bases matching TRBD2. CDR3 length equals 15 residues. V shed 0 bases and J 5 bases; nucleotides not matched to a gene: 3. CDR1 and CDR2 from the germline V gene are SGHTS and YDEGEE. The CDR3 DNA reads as TGTGCCAGCAGCTTGGGACTAGCGGCCCACAATGAGCAGTTCTTC. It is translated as CASSLGLAAHNEQFF.

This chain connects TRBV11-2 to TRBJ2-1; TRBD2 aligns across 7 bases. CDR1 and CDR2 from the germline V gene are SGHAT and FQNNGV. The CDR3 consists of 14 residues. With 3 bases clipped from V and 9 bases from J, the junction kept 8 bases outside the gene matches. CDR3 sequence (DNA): TGTGCCAGCAGCTTTTCCCACCCGGGGGGTGAGCAGTTCTTC. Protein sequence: CASSFSHPGGEQFF.

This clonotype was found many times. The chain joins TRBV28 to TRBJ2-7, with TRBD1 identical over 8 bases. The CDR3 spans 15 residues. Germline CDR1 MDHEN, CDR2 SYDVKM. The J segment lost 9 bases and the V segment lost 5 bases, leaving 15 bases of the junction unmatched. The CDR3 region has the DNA TGTGCCAGCAGTGACAGGGGACAGAACCTACGAGGGCAGTACTTC. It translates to CASSDRGQNLRGQYF.

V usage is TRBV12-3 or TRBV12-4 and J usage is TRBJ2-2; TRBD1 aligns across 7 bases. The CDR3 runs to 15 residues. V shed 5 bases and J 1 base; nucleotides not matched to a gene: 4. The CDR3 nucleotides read TGTGCCAGCAGTCCATACAGGGGGAACACCGGGGAGCTGTTTTTT. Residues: CASSPYRGNTGELFF.

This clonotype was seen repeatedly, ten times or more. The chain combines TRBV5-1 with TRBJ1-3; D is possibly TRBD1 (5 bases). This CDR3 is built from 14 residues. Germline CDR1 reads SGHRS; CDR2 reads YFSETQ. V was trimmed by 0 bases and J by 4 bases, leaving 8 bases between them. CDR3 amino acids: CASSLDGDGNTIYF. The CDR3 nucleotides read TGCGCCAGCAGCTTGGACGGGGACGGAAACACCATATATTTT. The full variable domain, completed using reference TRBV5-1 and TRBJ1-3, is KAGVTQTPRYLIKTRGQQVTLSCSPISGHRSVSWYQQTPGQGLQFLFEYFSETQRNKGNFPGRFSGRQFSNSRSEMNVSTLELGDSALYLCASSLDGDGNTIYFGEGSWLTVV.

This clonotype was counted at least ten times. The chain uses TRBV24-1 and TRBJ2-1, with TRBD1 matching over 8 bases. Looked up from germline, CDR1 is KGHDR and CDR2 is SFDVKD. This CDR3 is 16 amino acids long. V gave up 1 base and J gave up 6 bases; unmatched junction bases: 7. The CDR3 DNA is TGTGCCACCAGTGATTTTGGCAGGGGGCTCGGCAATGAGCAGTTCTTC. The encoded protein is CATSDFGRGLGNEQFF.

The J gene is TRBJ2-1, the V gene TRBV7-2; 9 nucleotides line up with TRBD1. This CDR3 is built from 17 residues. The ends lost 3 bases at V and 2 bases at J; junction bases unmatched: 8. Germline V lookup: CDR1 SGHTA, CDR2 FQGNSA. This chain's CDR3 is CASSFAGGTGPYNEQFF. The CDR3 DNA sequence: TGTGCCAGCAGCTTTGCGGGCGGGACAGGGCCCTACAATGAGCAGTTCTTC. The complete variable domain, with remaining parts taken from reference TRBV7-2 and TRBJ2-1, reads GAGVSQSPSNKVTEKGKDVELRCDPISGHTALYWYRQSLGQGLEFLIYFQGNSAPDKSGLPSDRFSAERTGGSVSTLTIQRTQQEDSAVYLCASSFAGGTGPYNEQFFGPGTRLTVL.

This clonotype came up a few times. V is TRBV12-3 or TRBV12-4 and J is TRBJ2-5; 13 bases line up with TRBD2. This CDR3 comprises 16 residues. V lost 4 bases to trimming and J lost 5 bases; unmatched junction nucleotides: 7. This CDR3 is CASSYGLAGEGETQYF. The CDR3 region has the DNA TGTGCCAGCAGTTATGGACTAGCGGGAGAGGGTGAGACCCAGTACTTC.